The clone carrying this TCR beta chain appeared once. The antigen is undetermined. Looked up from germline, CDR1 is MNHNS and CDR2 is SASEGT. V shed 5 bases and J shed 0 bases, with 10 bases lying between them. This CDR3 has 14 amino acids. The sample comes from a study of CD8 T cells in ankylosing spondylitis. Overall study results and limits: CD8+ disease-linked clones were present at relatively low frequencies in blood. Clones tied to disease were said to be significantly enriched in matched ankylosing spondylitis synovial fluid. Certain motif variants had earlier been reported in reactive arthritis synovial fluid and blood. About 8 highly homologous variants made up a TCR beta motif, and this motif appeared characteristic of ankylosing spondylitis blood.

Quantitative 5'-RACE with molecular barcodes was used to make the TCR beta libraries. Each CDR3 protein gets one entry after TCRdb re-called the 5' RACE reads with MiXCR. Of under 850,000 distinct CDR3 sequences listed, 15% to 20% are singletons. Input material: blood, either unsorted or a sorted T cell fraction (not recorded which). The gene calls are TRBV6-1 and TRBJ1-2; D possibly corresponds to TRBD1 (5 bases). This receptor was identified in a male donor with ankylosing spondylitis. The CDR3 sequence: CASSRDASNYGYTF. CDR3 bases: TGTGCCAGCAGTCGGGACGCTTCTAACTATGGCTACACCTTC.